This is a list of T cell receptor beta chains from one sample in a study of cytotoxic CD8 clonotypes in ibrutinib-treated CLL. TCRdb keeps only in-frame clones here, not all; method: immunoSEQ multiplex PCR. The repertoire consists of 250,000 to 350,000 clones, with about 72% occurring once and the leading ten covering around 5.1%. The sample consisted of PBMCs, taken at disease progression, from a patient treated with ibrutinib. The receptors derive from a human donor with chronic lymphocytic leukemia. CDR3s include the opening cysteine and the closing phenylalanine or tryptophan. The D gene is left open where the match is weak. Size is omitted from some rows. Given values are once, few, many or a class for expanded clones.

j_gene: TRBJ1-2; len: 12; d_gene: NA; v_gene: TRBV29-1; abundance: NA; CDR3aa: CSVVGGSYGYTF; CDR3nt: TGCAGCGTTGTTGGGGGTAGCTATGGCTACACCTTC
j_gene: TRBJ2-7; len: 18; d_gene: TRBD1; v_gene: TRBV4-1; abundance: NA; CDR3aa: CASSKGQNLRSEYYEQYF; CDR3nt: TGCGCCAGCAGCAAGGGACAGAACTTACGGTCCGAATATTACGAGCAGTACTTC
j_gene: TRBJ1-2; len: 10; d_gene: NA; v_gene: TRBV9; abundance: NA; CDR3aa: CASKGAGYTF; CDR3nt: TGTGCCAGCAAAGGGGCTGGCTACACCTTC
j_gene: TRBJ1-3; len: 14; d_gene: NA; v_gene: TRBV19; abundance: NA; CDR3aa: CASSITALGNTIYF; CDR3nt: TGTGCCAGTAGTATCACAGCGTTGGGAAACACCATATATTTT
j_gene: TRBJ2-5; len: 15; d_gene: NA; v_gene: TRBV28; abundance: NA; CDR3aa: CASSLLGSRQETQYF; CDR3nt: TGTGCCAGCAGTTTATTGGGGTCTAGGCAAGAGACCCAGTACTTC
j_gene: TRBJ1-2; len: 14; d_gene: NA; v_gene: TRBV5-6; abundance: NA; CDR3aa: CASSLAGDPYGYTF; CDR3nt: TGTGCCAGCAGCTTGGCAGGGGACCCCTATGGCTACACCTTC
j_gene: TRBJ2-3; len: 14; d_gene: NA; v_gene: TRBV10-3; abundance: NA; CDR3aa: CATHPGESTDTQYF; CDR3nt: TGTGCCACCCACCCGGGGGAGAGCACAGATACGCAGTATTTT
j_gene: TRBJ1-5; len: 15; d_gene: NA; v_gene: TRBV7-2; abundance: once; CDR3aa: CASSPVVLSNQPQHF; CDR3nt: TGTGCCAGCAGCCCCGTCGTCTTAAGCAATCAGCCCCAGCATTTT
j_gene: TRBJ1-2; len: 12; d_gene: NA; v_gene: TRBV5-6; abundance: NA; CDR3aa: CASSQLGGGYTF; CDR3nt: TGTGCCAGCAGCCAACTCGGGGGTGGCTACACCTTC
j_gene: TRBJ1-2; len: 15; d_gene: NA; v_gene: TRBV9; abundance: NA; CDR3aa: CASSVGRGGLDGYTF; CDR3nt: TGTGCCAGCAGCGTAGGACGGGGGGGGCTGGATGGCTACACCTTC
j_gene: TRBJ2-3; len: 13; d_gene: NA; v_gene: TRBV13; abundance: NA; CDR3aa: CASSPISTDTQYF; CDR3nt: TGTGCCAGCAGCCCGATTAGCACAGATACGCAGTATTTT
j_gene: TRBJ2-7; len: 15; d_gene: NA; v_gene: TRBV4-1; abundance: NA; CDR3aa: CASSPFGGTLYEQYF; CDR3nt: TGCGCCAGCAGCCCCTTCGGCGGGACCCTCTACGAGCAGTACTTC
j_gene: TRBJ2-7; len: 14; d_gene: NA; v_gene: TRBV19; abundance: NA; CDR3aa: CASKSLADSYEQYF; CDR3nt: TGTGCCAGTAAATCCCTGGCGGATAGTTACGAGCAGTACTTC
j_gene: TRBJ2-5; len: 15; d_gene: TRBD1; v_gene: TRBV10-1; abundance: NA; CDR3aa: CASSGGQGWRETQYF; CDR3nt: TGCGCCAGCAGCGGAGGACAGGGGTGGAGGGAGACCCAGTACTTC